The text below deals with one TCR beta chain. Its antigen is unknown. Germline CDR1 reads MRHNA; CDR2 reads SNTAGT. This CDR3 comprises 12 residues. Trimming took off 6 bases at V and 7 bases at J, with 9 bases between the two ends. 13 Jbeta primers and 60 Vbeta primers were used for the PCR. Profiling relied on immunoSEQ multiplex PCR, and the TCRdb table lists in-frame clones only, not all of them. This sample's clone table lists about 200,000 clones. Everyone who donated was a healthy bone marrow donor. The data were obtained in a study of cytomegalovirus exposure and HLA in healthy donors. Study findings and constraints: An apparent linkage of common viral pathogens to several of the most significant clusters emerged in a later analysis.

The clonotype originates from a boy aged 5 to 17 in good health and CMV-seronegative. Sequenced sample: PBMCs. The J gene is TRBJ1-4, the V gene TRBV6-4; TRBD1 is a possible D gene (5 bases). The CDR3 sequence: CASRTDSEKLFF. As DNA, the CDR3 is TGTGCCAGCAGGACTGACAGTGAAAAACTGTTTTTT.